This TCR beta chain was sequenced in a study of T cell responses to AZD1222 COVID-19 vaccine. Libraries were prepared by immunoSEQ multiplex PCR; TCRdb keeps only in-frame clonotypes and omits some of them. The data contain about 88,000 clones, approximately 90% of them singletons. Germline CDR1 and CDR2: GTSNPN and SVGIG (reference sequence). The CDR3 is 13 residues long. V shed 1 base and J shed 5 bases, with 11 bases lying between them. The chain is built from TRBV30 and TRBJ1-2; maybe TRBD1 (5 bases). The TCR was taken from an adult who received the AZD1222 COVID-19 vaccine. The sample here was peripheral blood, taken 28 days after the second AZD1222 dose. CDR3 DNA: TGTGCCTGGAGTGGGGGCGCGGGGTATGGCTACACCTTC. Residues: CAWSGGAGYGYTF.